These 15 T cell receptor beta chains came from one sample sequenced in a study of human T cells and chemical hapten exposure. As to time point: patch test 2, 6 weeks after DPC sensitization. Treatment specified: therapeutic diphenylcyclopropenone sensitization with weekly scalp DPC. TCRdb recomputed calls from the RACE reads with MiXCR, one row per CDR3 protein. The sample has approximately 28,000 distinct CDR3 sequences, around 10% seen once. The source material was whole blood, sampled in connection with sensitization to the hapten diphenylcyclopropenone (DPC). These receptors were obtained from a man aged 30 to 39 with alopecia areata. Some clones in this sample may be carry-over from other donors' samples.

In this sample, this clonotype is medium-sized. The chain recombines TRBV5-1 with TRBJ2-1, with unresolved D. CDR3 length: 16 residues. V lost 2 bases, J lost 0 bases, and 12 bases lay in between. Germline CDR1 reads SGHRS; CDR2 reads YFSETQ. The CDR3 bases are TGCGCCAGCAGCTTTCGTGAAGGAAGCTCCTACAATGAGCAGTTCTTC. Its translation: CASSFREGSSYNEQFF.

This clonotype was observed many times. V gene TRBV18 combines with J gene TRBJ1-5, with no clear D. V was clipped by 5 bases and J by 0 bases, with 5 bases between them. This CDR3 is 13 amino acids long. Germline CDR1 is KGHSH and CDR2 is LQKENI. CDR3 sequence: CASSGASNQPQHF. CDR3 DNA sequence: TGTGCCAGCTCAGGAGCTAGCAATCAGCCCCAGCATTTT.

In its sample, this clonotype was seen many times. The rearrangement uses TRBV2 and TRBJ1-5, with D perhaps TRBD1 (5 bases). CDR3 length equals 14 residues. Per germline, CDR1 SNHLY and CDR2 FYNNEI. Trimming left V 3 bases short and J 8 bases short, with 14 bases between. In DNA form, the CDR3 reads TGTGCCAGCAGTGAGGGCAGGGATAATGAGCCCCAGCATTTT. Translating gives CASSEGRDNEPQHF. The full variable domain, its missing parts supplied by reference TRBV2 and TRBJ1-5, is EPEVTQTPSHQVTQMGQEVILRCVPISNHLYFYWYRQILGQKVEFLVSFYNNEISEKSEIFDDQFSVERPDGSNFTLKIRSTKLEDSAMYFCASSEGRDNEPQHFGDGTRLSIL.

In this sample, this clonotype turned up many times. The rearrangement uses TRBV29-1 and TRBJ2-1; D may be TRBD1 (5 bases). V was cut by 6 bases and J by 6 bases, with 12 bases left in between. CDR3 length: 12 amino acids. Germline CDR1 is SQVTM and CDR2 is ANQGSEA. CDR3 nucleotide sequence: TGCAGCGTGTTTGTTAGGGGCAATGAGCAGTTCTTC. Protein product: CSVFVRGNEQFF.

In nucleotides, the CDR3 is TGTGCCAGCAGCTTAGAGATAATGGGGTTGGATGGCTACACCTTC. Its protein product is CASSLEIMGLDGYTF. The chain recombines TRBV11-2 with TRBJ1-2; no clear D. The length of the CDR3 is 15 residues. Germline V gene data show CDR1 as SGHAT and CDR2 as FQNNGV. With 0 bases removed from V and 6 bases from J, the gap between germline ends came to 14 bases. Using reference TRBV11-2 and TRBJ1-2 for the parts outside the CDR3, the full variable domain is EAGVAQSPRYKIIEKRQSVAFWCNPISGHATLYWYQQILGQGPKLLIQFQNNGVVDDSQLPKDRFSAERLKGVDSTLKIQPAKLEDSAVYLCASSLEIMGLDGYTFGSGTRLTVV.

This chain connects TRBV7-2 to TRBJ1-5; 7 bases match TRBD1. J was trimmed by 3 bases and V by 5 bases; bases with no gene match: 4. The germline gives CDR1 SGHTA, CDR2 FQGNSA. The CDR3 loop spans 14 amino acids. CDR3: CASSLQGNNQPQHF. The CDR3 DNA reads as TGTGCCAGCAGCCTACAGGGGAACAATCAGCCCCAGCATTTT.

The CDR3 loop is CSGGGGQGHTEAFF. The CDR3 DNA sequence: TGCAGCGGGGGAGGTGGACAGGGGCACACTGAAGCTTTCTTT. This chain joins TRBV29-1 and TRBJ1-1; 9 nucleotides line up with TRBD1. In germline, CDR1 is SQVTM, CDR2 ANQGSEA. J was trimmed by 3 bases and V by 7 bases; bases with no gene match: 9. The CDR3 contains 14 residues.

CDR3 DNA sequence: TGTGCCAGCCACAGGGGGCCGGCCACCGGGGAGCTGTTTTTT. This encodes CASHRGPATGELFF. V usage is TRBV2 and J usage is TRBJ2-2; 9 bases fit TRBD1. Germline trimming cut 8 bases from V and 4 bases from J; bases unmatched to any gene: 5. The germline V gene encodes CDR1 SNHLY and CDR2 FYNNEI. This CDR3 region has 14 residues.

This clonotype was found many times. This rearrangement joins TRBV27 to TRBJ1-2, with 9 bases lining up with TRBD1. The CDR3 spans 17 residues. With 8 bases clipped from V and 0 bases from J, the junction kept 13 bases outside the gene matches. CDR1 is MNHEY, CDR2 SMNVEV, per germline (reference sequence). In nucleotides, the CDR3 is TGTGCCAGCGGAGCGGGACAGGGAGAAGGATCTAACTATGGCTACACCTTC. Its protein product is CASGAGQGEGSNYGYTF.

This clonotype was detected only once. A read error may explain this, as a much larger clone is one base away. The chain joins TRBV6-2 or TRBV6-3 to TRBJ2-7; D is unresolved. Trimming pared 10 bases from V and 2 bases from J, leaving 15 bases between. Germline CDR1 and CDR2: MNHEY and SVGEGT. The CDR3 totals 13 residues. CDR3 loop: CATCRTGTYEQYF. The CDR3 nucleotides read TGTGCCACCTGCCGGACGGGTACCTACGAGCAGTACTTC.

This clonotype was counted many times. The chain has TRBV12-3 or TRBV12-4 and TRBJ2-1, with D hard to call. V was trimmed by 1 base and J by 0 bases, leaving 7 bases between them. This CDR3 region has 15 residues. The CDR3 spells CASSLVISSYNEQFF. The DNA for the CDR3 is TGTGCCAGCAGTTTAGTTATTAGCTCCTACAATGAGCAGTTCTTC.

This chain joins TRBV10-2 and TRBJ1-3; no firm D call. Germline assignment: CDR1 WSHSY and CDR2 SAAADI. Trimming took off 8 bases at V and 4 bases at J, with 6 bases between the two ends. The CDR3 is made up of 11 amino acids. The chain's CDR3 is CASLSGNTIYF. CDR3 sequence (DNA): TGCGCCAGCTTAAGCGGAAACACCATATATTTT.

This sequence joins TRBV7-2 and TRBJ2-2, with D unclear. With 5 bases removed from V and 6 bases from J, the gap between germline ends came to 7 bases. CDR1 is SGHTA and CDR2 is FQGNSA in the germline V gene. The CDR3 is made up of 12 amino acids. Here the CDR3 reads CASSRPAGELFF. The CDR3 DNA reads as TGTGCCAGCAGCCGTCCAGCCGGGGAGCTGTTTTTT.

This clonotype was picked up a small number of times. The V and J genes are TRBV4-1 and TRBJ2-1, with D unclear. The germline V gene has CDR1 MGHRA and CDR2 YSYEKL. CDR3 size: 15 residues. V lost 0 bases and J 2 bases, leaving 8 bases between the germline ends. The CDR3 coding sequence is TGCGCCAGCAGCCAAGAGGCGGCGGCCTACAATGAGCAGTTCTTC. Translated: CASSQEAAAYNEQFF.

This clonotype showed up many times. The V and J genes are TRBV27 and TRBJ2-5; the match to TRBD1 covers 8 bases. The CDR3 sequence is 15 residues long. The germline CDR1 and CDR2 sequences are MNHEY and SMNVEV (reference sequence). The J segment lost 2 bases and the V segment lost 2 bases, leaving 4 bases of the junction unmatched. The CDR3 region is CASSLLGQGQETQYF. For the CDR3, the DNA is TGTGCCAGCAGTTTACTTGGACAGGGTCAAGAGACCCAGTACTTC.